The 21 T cell receptor beta chains presented below share a single source sample, sequenced in a study of cytomegalovirus exposure and HLA in healthy donors. The study ran its PCR with 60 Vbeta and 13 Jbeta primers. The protocol was immunoSEQ multiplex PCR, while the TCRdb copy is restricted to in-frame clones and leaves out a portion. The table lists tens of thousands of clones, approximately 80% of them singletons. The sequencing input was PBMCs. Receptors originate from a woman in her twenties or thirties in good health and CMV-seronegative.

The J gene is TRBJ2-1, the V gene TRBV19, with 10 bases lining up with TRBD2. The CDR3 runs 18 residues. V lost 6 bases, J lost 9 bases, and 20 bases stayed unmatched. CDR1 LNHDA and CDR2 SQIVND come from the germline V gene (reference sequence). DNA of the CDR3: TGTGCCAGTAGCCGGCGCGGGAGCGGGAGGGCCAGTTTCGGTGAGCAGTTCTTC. Translating gives CASSRRGSGRASFGEQFF.

V and J are TRBV25-1 and TRBJ2-7, with D unclear. The CDR3 loop spans 11 amino acids. CDR1 MGHDK and CDR2 SYGVNS come from the germline V gene. V was shortened by 7 bases and J by 3 bases, with 7 bases between the two germline ends. DNA of the CDR3: TGTGCCAGCATTTCGGGCTACGAGCAGTACTTC. This encodes CASISGYEQYF.

V usage is TRBV4-1 and J usage is TRBJ2-7; 10 nucleotides align to TRBD2. V dropped 5 bases and J dropped 3; count of bases not matched to a gene: 4. This CDR3 is built from 14 residues. Germline V gene sequence: CDR1 MGHRA, CDR2 YSYEKL. The CDR3 loop is CASSSRLAGYEQYF. CDR3 nucleotide sequence: TGCGCCAGCAGCTCGCGACTAGCGGGCTACGAGCAGTACTTC.

V and J are TRBV30 and TRBJ2-7; the D gene is possibly TRBD1 (6 bases). The CDR3 is 15 residues long. Germline-derived CDR1 and CDR2 are GTSNPN and SVGIG (reference sequence). The V and J ends lost 3 bases and 2 bases respectively, with 17 bases between them. CDR3 sequence: CAWSRALQGPYEQYF. CDR3 nucleotides: TGTGCCTGGAGCCGAGCCTTACAGGGCCCCTACGAGCAGTACTTC.

This clone was detected only once. This chain joins TRBV4-2 and TRBJ1-2, with TRBD1 matching 7 bases. The CDR3 has 15 residues. The J segment lost 4 bases and the V segment lost 0 bases, leaving 5 bases of the junction unmatched. Germline lookup yields CDR1 LGHNA and CDR2 YNFKEQ. The CDR3 DNA follows: TGTGCCAGCAGCCAAGAAGACAGGGTGAGCTATGGCTACACCTTC. Amino acid sequence: CASSQEDRVSYGYTF.

The V gene is TRBV9, the J gene TRBJ2-5, with D possibly TRBD1 on 5 matching bases. Near its end, the DNA agrees better with TRBJ2-7, so the J call may be wrong. The CDR3 is 16 amino acids. The germline CDR1 and CDR2 sequences are SGDLS and YYNGEE. The CDR3 loop is CASSVSDGPTQGEQYF. The DNA of the CDR3 is TGTGCCAGCAGCGTATCGGATGGCCCCACCCAGGGCGAGCAGTACTTC.

This clone was observed once. This chain joins TRBV7-9 and TRBJ2-3; D is possibly TRBD2 (5 bases). Trimming pared 2 bases from V and 3 bases from J, leaving 9 bases between. Germline V CDR1 and CDR2: SEHNR, FQNEAQ (reference sequence). The CDR3 runs 14 residues. DNA of the CDR3: TGTGCCAGCAGCTTAATAAGCGGTACAGATACGCAGTATTTT. Amino acid sequence: CASSLISGTDTQYF.

The V and J genes are TRBV5-1 and TRBJ2-5, with 9 bases lining up with TRBD1. CDR3 length: 15 amino acids. V lost 1 base, J lost 3 bases, and 4 bases stayed unmatched. Germline loops: CDR1 SGHRS, CDR2 YFSETQ. CDR3 nucleotide sequence: TGCGCCAGCAGCTTGCAGGACAGGGGAAAAGAGACCCAGTACTTC. Its translation: CASSLQDRGKETQYF.

The J gene is TRBJ1-5, the V gene TRBV10-3; 7 bases align to TRBD1. Trimming at V came to 7 bases and at J to 4 bases, leaving 4 bases not matched to a gene. Germline CDR1 ENHRY, CDR2 SYGVKD. The CDR3 has 13 residues. The CDR3 loop is CAITKDRNQPQHF. The CDR3 DNA follows: TGTGCCATCACCAAGGACAGGAATCAGCCCCAGCATTTT.

The chain links TRBV18 to TRBJ1-1; D gene ambiguous. CDR1 is KGHSH, CDR2 LQKENI, per germline. The V end lost 6 bases, the J end lost 1 base, and 12 bases lay between the germline ends. This CDR3 has 14 residues. The CDR3 sequence is CASSPDIRNTEAFF. The CDR3 nucleotides are TGTGCCAGCTCGCCTGACATCAGGAACACTGAAGCTTTCTTT. Using reference TRBV18 and TRBJ1-1 for the parts outside the CDR3, the full variable domain is NAGVMQNPRHLVRRRGQEARLRCSPMKGHSHVYWYRQLPEEGLKFMVYLQKENIIDESGMPKERFSAEFPKEGPSILRIQQVVRGDSAAYFCASSPDIRNTEAFFGQGTRLTVV.

This rearrangement joins TRBV19 to TRBJ1-2, with a tentative D call TRBD1 (6 bases). The length of the CDR3 is 15 residues. Germline CDR1 LNHDA, CDR2 SQIVND (reference sequence). Trimming removed 1 base at V and 5 bases at J, with 14 bases between. This CDR3 reads CASSIGGQTVYGYTF. In DNA, the CDR3 is TGTGCCAGTAGTATAGGCGGACAGACCGTTTATGGCTACACCTTC.

The chain links TRBV29-1 to TRBJ2-5; possibly TRBD2 for D (6 bases). V was shortened by 6 bases and J by 5 bases, with 13 bases between the two germline ends. CDR1 is SQVTM and CDR2 is ANQGSEA in the germline V gene. The CDR3 totals 12 residues. CDR3 residues: CSVRTSGETQYF. CDR3 nucleotide sequence: TGCAGCGTCCGGACCAGCGGGGAGACCCAGTACTTC.

The chain recombines TRBV7-2 with TRBJ2-3, with D unresolved. Trimming shortened V by 2 bases and J by 2 bases, and 8 bases separated the two germline ends. The CDR3 has 14 residues. Germline-derived CDR1 and CDR2 are SGHTA and FQGNSA. The CDR3 sequence is CASSLSQATDTQYF. DNA for the CDR3: TGTGCCAGCAGCTTATCGCAGGCCACAGATACGCAGTATTTT.

J is TRBJ2-5 and V is TRBV5-1, with TRBD2 matching 7 bases. The CDR3 loop spans 14 amino acids. The V and J ends lost 4 bases and 4 bases, in that order; junction bases with no gene match: 7. CDR1 and CDR2 from the germline V gene are SGHRS and YFSETQ. CDR3 bases: TGCGCCAGCAGCCCCGTTCTAGCGGTAGAGACCCAGTACTTC. It encodes CASSPVLAVETQYF.

The sample holds a few counts of this clone. The genes are TRBV7-9 and TRBJ2-1; D is possibly TRBD2 (6 bases). CDR3 length: 14 amino acids. V lost 0 bases and J 5 bases, leaving 8 bases between the germline ends. The germline CDR1 and CDR2 sequences are SEHNR and FQNEAQ (reference sequence). In DNA form, the CDR3 reads TGTGCCAGCAGCTTAGCGGGAGGAGACAATGAGCAGTTCTTC. Protein product: CASSLAGGDNEQFF.

V and J are TRBV5-1 and TRBJ2-7; D might be TRBD1 (6 bases). This CDR3 comprises 13 residues. Trimming cost V 3 bases and J 5 bases, with 12 bases left between them. The germline CDR1 and CDR2 sequences are SGHRS and YFSETQ. Here the CDR3 DNA reads TGCGCCAGCAGCTCGCCCCAGGGGAACGAGCAGTACTTC. This gives the protein CASSSPQGNEQYF.

The gene calls are TRBV28 and TRBJ2-2; the match to TRBD1 covers 7 bases. The V and J ends lost 6 bases and 1 base, in that order; junction bases with no gene match: 5. Germline-derived CDR1 and CDR2 are MDHEN and SYDVKM. The CDR3 is made up of 15 amino acids. The CDR3: CASRRQGMNTGELFF. The DNA of the CDR3 is TGTGCCAGCAGGCGACAGGGAATGAACACCGGGGAGCTGTTTTTT. Based on the CDR3 plus reference TRBV28 and TRBJ2-2, the full variable domain is DVKVTQSSRYLVKRTGEKVFLECVQDMDHENMFWYRQDPGLGLRLIYFSYDVKMKEKGDIPEGYSVSREKKERFSLILESASTNQTSMYLCASRRQGMNTGELFFGEGSRLTVL.

The chain recombines TRBV30 with TRBJ1-5, with 8 bases identical to TRBD1. This CDR3 contains 16 residues. Germline CDR1 reads GTSNPN; CDR2 reads SVGIG (reference sequence). V lost 7 bases, J lost 0 bases, and 11 bases stayed unmatched. In DNA, the CDR3 is TGTGCCTTCCAAAGACAGGGGTTTGCTAGCAATCAGCCCCAGCATTTT. It yields the protein CAFQRQGFASNQPQHF.

The chain links TRBV19 to TRBJ1-1; D remains unclear. There are 14 residues in the CDR3. V dropped 4 bases and J dropped 0 bases, with 9 bases sitting between them. Germline CDR1 LNHDA, CDR2 SQIVND (reference sequence). The CDR3 loop is CASSSRFMNTEAFF. The CDR3 DNA sequence: TGTGCCAGTAGTAGCAGGTTCATGAACACTGAAGCTTTCTTT.

CDR3 in DNA: TGCGCCAGCAGCCAAGATTCGGGCACAGATACGCAGTATTTT. It is translated as CASSQDSGTDTQYF. The chain carries TRBV4-1 and TRBJ2-3; the D is unclear. Trimming stripped 0 bases from V and 1 base from J, with 5 bases between. CDR1 and CDR2 from the germline V gene are MGHRA and YSYEKL. CDR3 length equals 14 residues.

The rearrangement joins TRBV27 to TRBJ1-2; 7 bases are shared with TRBD1. The CDR3 consists of 15 residues. CDR1 and CDR2 (germline): MNHEY, SMNVEV (reference sequence). Losses at the gene ends were 10 bases for V and 3 bases for J; bases not matched to a gene: 14. CDR3 bases: TGTGCCACCGCGGTAGGGGGCCAGACGTACTATGGCTACACCTTC. Translating gives CATAVGGQTYYGYTF.